The source of this TCR beta chain is a study of blood T cell repertoires in COVID-19. The wider study: T cells, B-cell-depleted T cells, or PBMCs provided the cDNA or gDNA that served as material.

V was pared by 5 bases and J by 1 base, with 15 bases of the junction left unmatched. The CDR3 has 18 amino acids. Per germline, CDR1 SGHDT and CDR2 YYEEEE. Clones were read by immunoSEQ multiplex PCR, and TCRdb kept only the in-frame ones, dropping some. This sample yields around 260,000 clones, of which more than 85% are seen a single time; approximately 0.84% belongs to the top ten. J is TRBJ2-1 and V is TRBV5-6, with 7 nucleotides matching TRBD2. The TCR originated in a man younger than 40 with acute or convalescent COVID-19. What was sequenced was peripheral blood. CDR3 in DNA: TGTGCCAGCAGGGGTGGACTAGAGGTAGCATTTTCCTACAATGAGCAGTTCTTC. Its protein product is CASRGGLEVAFSYNEQFF.